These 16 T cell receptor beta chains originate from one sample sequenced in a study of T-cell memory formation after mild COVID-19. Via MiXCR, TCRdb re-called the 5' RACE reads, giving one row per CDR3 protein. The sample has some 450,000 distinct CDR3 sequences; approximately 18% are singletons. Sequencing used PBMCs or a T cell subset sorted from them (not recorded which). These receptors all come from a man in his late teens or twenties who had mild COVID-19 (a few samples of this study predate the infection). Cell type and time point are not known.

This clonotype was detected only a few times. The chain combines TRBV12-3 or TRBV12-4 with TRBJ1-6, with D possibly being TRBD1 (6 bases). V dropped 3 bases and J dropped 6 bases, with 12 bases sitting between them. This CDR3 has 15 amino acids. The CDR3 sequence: CASSLGAGVNSPLHF. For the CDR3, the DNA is TGTGCCAGCAGTTTGGGGGCAGGGGTTAATTCACCCCTCCACTTT.

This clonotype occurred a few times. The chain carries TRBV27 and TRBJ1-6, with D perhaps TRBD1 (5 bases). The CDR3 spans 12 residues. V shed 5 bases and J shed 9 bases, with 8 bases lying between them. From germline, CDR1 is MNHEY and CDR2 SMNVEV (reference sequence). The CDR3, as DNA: TGTGCCAGCAGTGGCAGGGTTTCACCCCTCCACTTT. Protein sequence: CASSGRVSPLHF.

This CDR3 reads CASRGRSSYNSPLHF. CDR3 nucleotides: TGTGCCAGCAGAGGCAGGAGCTCCTATAATTCACCCCTCCACTTT. The gene calls are TRBV12-3 or TRBV12-4 and TRBJ1-6; D is ambiguous. This CDR3 has 15 residues. V was pared by 6 bases and J by 0 bases, with 9 bases between.

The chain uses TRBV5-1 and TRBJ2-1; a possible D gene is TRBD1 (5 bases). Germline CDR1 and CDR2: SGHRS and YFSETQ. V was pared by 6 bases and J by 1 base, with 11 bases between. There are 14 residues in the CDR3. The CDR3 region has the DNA TGCGCCAGCACGCAGGGCGGATCCTACAATGAGCAGTTCTTC. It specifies CASTQGGSYNEQFF.

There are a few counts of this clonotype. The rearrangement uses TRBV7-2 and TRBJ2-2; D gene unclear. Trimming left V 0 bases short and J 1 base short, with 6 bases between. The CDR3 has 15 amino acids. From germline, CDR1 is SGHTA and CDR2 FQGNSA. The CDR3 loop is CASSLASRNTGELFF. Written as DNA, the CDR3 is TGTGCCAGCAGCTTAGCGTCACGGAACACCGGGGAGCTGTTTTTT.

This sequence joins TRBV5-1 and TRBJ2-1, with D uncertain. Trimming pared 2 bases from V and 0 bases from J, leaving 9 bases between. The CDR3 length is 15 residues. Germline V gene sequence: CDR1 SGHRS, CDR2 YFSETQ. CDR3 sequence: CASSFTTYSYNEQFF. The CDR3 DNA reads TGCGCCAGCAGCTTTACGACCTACTCCTACAATGAGCAGTTCTTC.

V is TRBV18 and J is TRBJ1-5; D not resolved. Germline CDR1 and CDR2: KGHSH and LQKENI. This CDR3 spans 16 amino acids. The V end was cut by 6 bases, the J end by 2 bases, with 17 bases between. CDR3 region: CASSLSESGGNQPQHF. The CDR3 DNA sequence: TGTGCCAGCTCCCTCTCCGAGTCCGGCGGCAATCAGCCCCAGCATTTT.

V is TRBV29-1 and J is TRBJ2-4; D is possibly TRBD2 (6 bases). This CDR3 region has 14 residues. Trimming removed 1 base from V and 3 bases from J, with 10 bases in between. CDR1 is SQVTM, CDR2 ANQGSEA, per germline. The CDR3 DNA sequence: TGCAGCGTTGAAGGGGTGGGAGGCAAAAACATTCAGTACTTC. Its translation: CSVEGVGGKNIQYF.

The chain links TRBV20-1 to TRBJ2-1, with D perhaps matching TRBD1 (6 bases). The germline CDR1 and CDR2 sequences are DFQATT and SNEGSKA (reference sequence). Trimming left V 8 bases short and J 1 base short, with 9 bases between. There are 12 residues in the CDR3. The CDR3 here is CSTRGSYNEQFF. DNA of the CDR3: TGCAGTACCAGGGGTTCCTACAATGAGCAGTTCTTC.

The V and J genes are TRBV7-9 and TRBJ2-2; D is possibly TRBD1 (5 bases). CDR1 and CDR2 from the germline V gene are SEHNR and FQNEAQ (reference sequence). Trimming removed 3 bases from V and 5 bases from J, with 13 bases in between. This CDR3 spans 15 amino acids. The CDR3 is CASSFSQGWTGELFF. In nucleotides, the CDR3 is TGTGCCAGCAGCTTCTCGCAGGGATGGACCGGGGAGCTGTTTTTT.

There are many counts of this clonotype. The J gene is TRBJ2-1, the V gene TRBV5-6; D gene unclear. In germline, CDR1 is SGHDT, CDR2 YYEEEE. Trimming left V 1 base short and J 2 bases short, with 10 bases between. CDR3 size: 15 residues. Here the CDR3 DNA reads TGTGCCAGCAGCTTGCGTCCAGGAGCCTACAATGAGCAGTTCTTC. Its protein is CASSLRPGAYNEQFF.

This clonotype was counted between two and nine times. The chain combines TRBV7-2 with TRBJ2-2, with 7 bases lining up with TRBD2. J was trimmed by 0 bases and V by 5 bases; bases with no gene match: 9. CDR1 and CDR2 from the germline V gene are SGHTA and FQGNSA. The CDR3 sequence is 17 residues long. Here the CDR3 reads CASSLDPRGANTGELFF. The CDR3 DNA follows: TGTGCCAGCAGCCTCGACCCCCGGGGGGCGAACACCGGGGAGCTGTTTTTT.

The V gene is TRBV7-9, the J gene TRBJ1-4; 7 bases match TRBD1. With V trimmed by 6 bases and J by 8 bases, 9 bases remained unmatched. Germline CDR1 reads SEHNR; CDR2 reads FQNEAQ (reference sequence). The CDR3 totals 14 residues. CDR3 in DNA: TGTGCCAGCAGGAGGGACAGTTTTGGCGAAAAACTGTTTTTT. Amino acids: CASRRDSFGEKLFF.

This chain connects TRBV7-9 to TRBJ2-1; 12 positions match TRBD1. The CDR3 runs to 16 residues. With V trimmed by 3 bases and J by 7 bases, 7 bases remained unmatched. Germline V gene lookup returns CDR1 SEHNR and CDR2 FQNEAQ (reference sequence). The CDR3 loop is CASSLSGTGGRNEQFF. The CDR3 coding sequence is TGTGCCAGCAGCTTGAGCGGGACAGGGGGCCGGAATGAGCAGTTCTTC.

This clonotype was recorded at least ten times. CDR3 sequence: CASSLAGTEGEEAFF. The CDR3 coding sequence is TGCGCCAGCAGCTTGGCCGGGACGGAAGGCGAGGAAGCTTTCTTT. V is TRBV5-1 and J is TRBJ1-1; possibly TRBD1 for D (5 bases). Germline CDR1 SGHRS, CDR2 YFSETQ. The CDR3 extends over 15 amino acids. V was pared by 0 bases and J by 8 bases, with 17 bases between.

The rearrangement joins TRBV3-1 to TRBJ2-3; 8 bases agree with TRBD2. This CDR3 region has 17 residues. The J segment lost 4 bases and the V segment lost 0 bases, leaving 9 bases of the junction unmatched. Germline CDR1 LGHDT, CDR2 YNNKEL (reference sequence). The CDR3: CASSQDGAGGQSDTQYF. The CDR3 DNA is TGTGCCAGCAGCCAAGACGGCGCGGGGGGACAATCAGATACGCAGTATTTT.